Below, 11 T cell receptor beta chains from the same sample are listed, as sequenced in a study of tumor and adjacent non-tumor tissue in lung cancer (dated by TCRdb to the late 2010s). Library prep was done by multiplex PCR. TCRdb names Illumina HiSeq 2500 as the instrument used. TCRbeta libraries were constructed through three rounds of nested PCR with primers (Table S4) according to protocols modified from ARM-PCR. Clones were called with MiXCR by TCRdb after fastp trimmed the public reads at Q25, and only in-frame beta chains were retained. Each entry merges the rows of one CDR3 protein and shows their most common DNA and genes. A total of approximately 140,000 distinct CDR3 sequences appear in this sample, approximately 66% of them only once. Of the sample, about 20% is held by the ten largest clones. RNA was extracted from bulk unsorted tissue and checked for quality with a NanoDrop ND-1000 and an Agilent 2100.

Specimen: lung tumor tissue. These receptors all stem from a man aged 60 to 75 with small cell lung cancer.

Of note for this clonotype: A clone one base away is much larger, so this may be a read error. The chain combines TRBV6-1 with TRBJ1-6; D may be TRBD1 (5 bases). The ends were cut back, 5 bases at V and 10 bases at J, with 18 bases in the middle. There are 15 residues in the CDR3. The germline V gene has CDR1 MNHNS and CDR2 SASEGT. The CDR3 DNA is TGTGCCAGCAGTTCGTGGACACTCGGAGGATCACCCCTCCACTTT. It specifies CASSSWTLGGSPLHF.

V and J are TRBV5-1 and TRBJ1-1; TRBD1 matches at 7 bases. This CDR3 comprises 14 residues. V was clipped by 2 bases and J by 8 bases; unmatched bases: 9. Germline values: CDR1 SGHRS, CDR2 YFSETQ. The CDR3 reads CASSFKVRTGEAFF. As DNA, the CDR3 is TGCGCCAGCAGCTTTAAGGTTCGGACAGGCGAAGCTTTCTTT.

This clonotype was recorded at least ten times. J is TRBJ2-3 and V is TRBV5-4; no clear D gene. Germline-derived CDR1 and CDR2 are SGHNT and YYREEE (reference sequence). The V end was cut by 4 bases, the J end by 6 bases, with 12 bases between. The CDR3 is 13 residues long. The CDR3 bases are TGTGCCAGCAGCGGAGCCGGAAGGGATACGCAGTATTTT. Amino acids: CASSGAGRDTQYF. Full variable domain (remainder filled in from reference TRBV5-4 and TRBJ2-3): ETGVTQSPTHLIKTRGQQVTLRCSSQSGHNTVSWYQQALGQGPQFIFQYYREEENGRGNFPPRFSGLQFPNYSSELNVNALELDDSALYLCASSGAGRDTQYFGPGTRLTVL.

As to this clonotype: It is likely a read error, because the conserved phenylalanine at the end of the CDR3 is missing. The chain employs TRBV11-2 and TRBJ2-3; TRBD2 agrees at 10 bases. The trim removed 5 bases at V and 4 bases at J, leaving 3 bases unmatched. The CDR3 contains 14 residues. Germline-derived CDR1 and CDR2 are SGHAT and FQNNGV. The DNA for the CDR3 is TGTGCCAGCAGCCCTAGCGGGGGTTCAGATACGCAGTATTAT. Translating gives CASSPSGGSDTQYY.

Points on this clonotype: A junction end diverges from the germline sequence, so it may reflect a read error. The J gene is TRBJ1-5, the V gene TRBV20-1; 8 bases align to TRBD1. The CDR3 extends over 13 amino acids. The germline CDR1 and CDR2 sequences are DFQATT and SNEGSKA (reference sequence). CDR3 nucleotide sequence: TGCAGTGCTAAGGACAGGGTCAATCAGCCCCAACATTTT. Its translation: CSAKDRVNQPQHF.

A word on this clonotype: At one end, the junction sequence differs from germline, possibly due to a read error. As DNA, the CDR3 is TGTGTCAGCGGTTATGAGGACCAAGCCTACGAGCAGTACTTC. Translating gives CVSGYEDQAYEQYF. This rearrangement joins TRBV6-6 to TRBJ2-7; D possibly corresponds to TRBD2 (5 bases). This CDR3 contains 14 residues. CDR1 and CDR2 (germline): MNHNY, SVGAGI (reference sequence).

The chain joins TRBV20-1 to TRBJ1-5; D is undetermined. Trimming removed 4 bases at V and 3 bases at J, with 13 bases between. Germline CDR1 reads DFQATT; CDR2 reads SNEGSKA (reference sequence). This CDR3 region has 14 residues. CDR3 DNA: TGCAGTGCTACCTCGGAGAGTAACAATCAGCCCCAGCATTTT. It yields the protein CSATSESNNQPQHF.

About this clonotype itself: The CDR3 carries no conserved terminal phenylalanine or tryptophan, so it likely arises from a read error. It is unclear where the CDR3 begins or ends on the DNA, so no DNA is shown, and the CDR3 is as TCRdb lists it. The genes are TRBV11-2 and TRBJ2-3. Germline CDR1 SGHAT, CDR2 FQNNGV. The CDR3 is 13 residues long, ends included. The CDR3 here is CPSSFSSGDTQSL.

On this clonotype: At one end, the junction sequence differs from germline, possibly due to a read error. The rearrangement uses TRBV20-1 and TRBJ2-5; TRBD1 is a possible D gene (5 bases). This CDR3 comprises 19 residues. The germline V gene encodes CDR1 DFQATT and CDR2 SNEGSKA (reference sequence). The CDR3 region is CSARVKGQGYLPVQETQCF. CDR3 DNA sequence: TGCAGTGCTAGAGTAAAGGGTCAGGGTTATCTTCCTGTCCAAGAGACCCAGTGCTTC.

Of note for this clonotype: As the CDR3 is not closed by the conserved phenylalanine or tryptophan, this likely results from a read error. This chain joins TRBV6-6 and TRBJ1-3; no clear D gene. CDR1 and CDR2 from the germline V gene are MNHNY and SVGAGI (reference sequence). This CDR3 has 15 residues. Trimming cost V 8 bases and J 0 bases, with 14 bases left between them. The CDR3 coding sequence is TGTGCCAGCCGGAGGGAGGGTTACTCTGGAAACACCATATATCTT. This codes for CASRREGYSGNTIYL.

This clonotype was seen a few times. This CDR3 reads CSVPGGAGGGNEQFF. DNA of the CDR3: TGCAGCGTTCCCGGGGGGGCGGGGGGGGGCAATGAGCAGTTCTTC. The V and J genes are TRBV29-1 and TRBJ2-1, with TRBD2 matching over 9 bases. Germline V gives CDR1 SQVTM, CDR2 ANQGSEA. The CDR3 runs 15 residues. Unmatched junction bases numbered 11, after V lost 5 bases and J lost 6 bases.